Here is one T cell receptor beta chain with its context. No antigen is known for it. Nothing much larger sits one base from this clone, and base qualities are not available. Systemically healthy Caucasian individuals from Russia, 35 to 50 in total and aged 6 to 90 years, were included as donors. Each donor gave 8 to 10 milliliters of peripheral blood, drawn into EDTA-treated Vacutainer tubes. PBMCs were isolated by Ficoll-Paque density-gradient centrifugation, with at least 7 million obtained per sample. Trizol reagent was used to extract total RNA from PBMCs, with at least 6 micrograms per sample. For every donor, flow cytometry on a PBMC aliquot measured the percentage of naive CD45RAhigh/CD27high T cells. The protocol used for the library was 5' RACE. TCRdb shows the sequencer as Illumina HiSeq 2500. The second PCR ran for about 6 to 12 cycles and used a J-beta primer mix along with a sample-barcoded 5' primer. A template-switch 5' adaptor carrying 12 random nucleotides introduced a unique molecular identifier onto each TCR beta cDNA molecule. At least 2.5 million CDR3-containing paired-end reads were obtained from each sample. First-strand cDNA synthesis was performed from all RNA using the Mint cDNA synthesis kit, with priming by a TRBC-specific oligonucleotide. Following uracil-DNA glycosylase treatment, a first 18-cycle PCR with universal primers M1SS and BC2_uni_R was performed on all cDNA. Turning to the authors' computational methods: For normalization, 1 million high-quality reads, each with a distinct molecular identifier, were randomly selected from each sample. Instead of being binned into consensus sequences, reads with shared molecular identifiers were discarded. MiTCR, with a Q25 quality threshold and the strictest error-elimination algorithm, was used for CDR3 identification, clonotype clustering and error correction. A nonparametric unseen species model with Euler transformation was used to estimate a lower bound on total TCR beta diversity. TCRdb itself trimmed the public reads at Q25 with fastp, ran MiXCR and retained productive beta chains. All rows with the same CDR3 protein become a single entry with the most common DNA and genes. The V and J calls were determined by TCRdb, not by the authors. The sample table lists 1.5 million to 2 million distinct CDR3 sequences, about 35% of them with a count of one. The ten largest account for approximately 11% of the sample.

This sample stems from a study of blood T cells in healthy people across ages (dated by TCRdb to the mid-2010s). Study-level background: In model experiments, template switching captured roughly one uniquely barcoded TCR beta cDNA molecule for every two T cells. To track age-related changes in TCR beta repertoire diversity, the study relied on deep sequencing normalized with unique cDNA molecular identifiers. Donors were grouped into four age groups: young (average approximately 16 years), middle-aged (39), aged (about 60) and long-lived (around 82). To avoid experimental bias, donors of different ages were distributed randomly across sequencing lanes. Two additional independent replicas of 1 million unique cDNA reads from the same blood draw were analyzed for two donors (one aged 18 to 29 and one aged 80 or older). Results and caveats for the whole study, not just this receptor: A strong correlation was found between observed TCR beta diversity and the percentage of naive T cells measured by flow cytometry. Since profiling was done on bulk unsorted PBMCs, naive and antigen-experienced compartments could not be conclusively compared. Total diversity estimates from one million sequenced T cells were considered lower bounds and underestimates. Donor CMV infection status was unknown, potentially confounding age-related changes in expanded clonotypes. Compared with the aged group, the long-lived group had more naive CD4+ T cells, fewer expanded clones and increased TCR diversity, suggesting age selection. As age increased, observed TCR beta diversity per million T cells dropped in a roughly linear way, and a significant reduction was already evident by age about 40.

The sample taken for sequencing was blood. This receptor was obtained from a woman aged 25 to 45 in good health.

The CDR3 region has the sequence CASTPGQYGYTF. The DNA sequence is TGTGCCAGCACCCCTGGACAGTATGGCTACACCTTC. The rearrangement combines TRBV12-3 or TRBV12-4 with TRBJ1-2, and TRBD1 may be the D gene, going by 6 matching bases. From cysteine to phenylalanine, the CDR3 is 12 amino acids long. The read is trimmed to its CDR3 DNA, 36 bases read in frame from base 1. V is cut by 7 bases and J by 5 bases, and the space between the germline ends is 11 bases.